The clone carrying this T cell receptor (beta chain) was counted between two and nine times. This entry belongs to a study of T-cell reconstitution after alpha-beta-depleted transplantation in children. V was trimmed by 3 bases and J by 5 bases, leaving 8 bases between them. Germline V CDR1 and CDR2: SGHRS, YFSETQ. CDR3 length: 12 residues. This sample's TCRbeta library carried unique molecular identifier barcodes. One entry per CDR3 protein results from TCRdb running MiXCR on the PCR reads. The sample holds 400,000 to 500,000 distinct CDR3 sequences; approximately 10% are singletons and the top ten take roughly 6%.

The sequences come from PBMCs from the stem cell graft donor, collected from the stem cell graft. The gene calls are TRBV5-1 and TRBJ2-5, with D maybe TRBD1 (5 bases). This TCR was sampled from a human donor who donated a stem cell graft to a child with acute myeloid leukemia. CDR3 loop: CASSWGSETQYF. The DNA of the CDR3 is TGCGCCAGCAGCTGGGGCTCGGAGACCCAGTACTTC.